These T cell receptor beta chains were read from a single sample in a study of blood T cells in healthy people across ages. One entry per CDR3 protein results from TCRdb running MiXCR on the 5' RACE reads. The top ten clones hold over 20% of a sample with almost 1 million distinct CDR3 sequences, 51% of them seen once. Sequencing used blood. These receptors were collected from a woman aged 55 to 70 in good health. Both conserved end residues are part of each CDR3. The D gene is left open where the match is weak. Clone size is given for some rows only: seen once, a few or many times, or a class if the clone is expanded.

size,V,D,J,DNA,CDR3
.,TRBV12-3/TRBV12-4,TRBD1,TRBJ1-5,TGTGCCAGCAGTAACGACAGGGGTTTGGGTCAGCCCCAGCATTTT,CASSNDRGLGQPQHF
.,TRBV11-2,TRBD1,TRBJ2-5,TGTGCCAGCAGCGTGGACAGGAGAGAGACCCAGTACTTC,CASSVDRRETQYF
.,TRBV7-9,.,TRBJ2-7,TGTGCCAGCAGCCCCCTGGCTCACGAGCAGTACTTC,CASSPLAHEQYF
.,TRBV27,.,TRBJ2-7,TGTGCCAGCAGTTCCCCAGTCAGGATGGGGATCGGATACGAGCAGTACTTC,CASSSPVRMGIGYEQYF
.,TRBV24-1,TRBD2,TRBJ2-7,TGTGCCACCAGTCGTACTAGCGGGAGGAACTTTTCGTACGAGCAGTACTTC,CATSRTSGRNFSYEQYF
.,TRBV25-1,TRBD1,TRBJ2-7,TGTGCCAGCAGTGACAACAGGGGTAGCTCCTACGAGCAGTACTTC,CASSDNRGSSYEQYF
many,TRBV7-9,.,TRBJ2-1,TGTGCCAGCAGTTTAGGCCCATACAATGAGCAGTTCTTC,CASSLGPYNEQFF
.,TRBV29-1,.,TRBJ2-7,TGCAGCGTTTCCGGGTTGCATGAGCAGTACTTC,CSVSGLHEQYF
.,TRBV4-1,.,TRBJ1-2,TGCGCCAGCAGCCAAGATAACACAGCAAACTATGGCTACACCTTC,CASSQDNTANYGYTF
few,TRBV4-3,.,TRBJ2-3,TGCGCCAGCAGCCAAGCGAAGGGAAGTACAGATACGCAGTATTTT,CASSQAKGSTDTQYF
.,TRBV29-1,.,TRBJ2-4,TGCAGCGTTGAGGTAGGAGACATTCAGTACTTC,CSVEVGDIQYF
few,TRBV27,.,TRBJ2-7,TGTGCCAGCAGCCCCCTGTGGCCAGGGACCGAGCAGTACTTC,CASSPLWPGTEQYF
.,TRBV11-2,.,TRBJ2-7,TGTGCCAGCAGCCGCCAAGCTAGGGCTGGAGCCTACGAGCAGTACTTC,CASSRQARAGAYEQYF
few,TRBV27,.,TRBJ2-5,TGTGCCAGCAGTCCGTACAGAGCTCATAGGGAGACCCAGTACTTC,CASSPYRAHRETQYF
few,TRBV27,.,TRBJ2-7,TGTGCCAGCAGGCTCGGGGCGGGGACCTACGAGCAGTACTTC,CASRLGAGTYEQYF
.,TRBV11-2,.,TRBJ2-1,TGTGCCAGCAGCTTAGACGACAGGAACTCTACCAAAGCGAGCTCCTACAATGAGCAGTTCTTC,CASSLDDRNSTKASSYNEQFF
.,TRBV20-1,TRBD1,TRBJ2-5,TGCAGTGCTAGGTCCGGACAGGGGATGTGGGAGCAGTACTTC,CSARSGQGMWEQYF
.,TRBV4-1,.,TRBJ2-2,TGCGCCAGCTCTCCCCAGCCAGACTCCGGGGAGCTGTTTTTT,CASSPQPDSGELFF
few,TRBV28,.,TRBJ2-6,TGTGCCAGCCAAACTGGGGCCAACGTCCTGACTTTC,CASQTGANVLTF
.,TRBV7-3,.,TRBJ2-7,TGTGCCAGCAGCTTAACGCACAAGGGCCACGAGCAGTACTTC,CASSLTHKGHEQYF
few,TRBV18,.,TRBJ2-7,TGTGCCAGCTCACCAACCCGGGGCCTCAAGACCAGCGAGCAGTACTTC,CASSPTRGLKTSEQYF
.,TRBV28,.,TRBJ2-3,TGTGCCAGCAGACCCGACCCGAACACAGATACGCAGTATTTT,CASRPDPNTDTQYF
.,TRBV5-1,.,TRBJ2-5,TGCGCCAGCAGCTTTCTTGGTGGGGTTCAAGAGACCCAGTACTTC,CASSFLGGVQETQYF
.,TRBV2,TRBD1,TRBJ1-6,TGTGCCAGCAGTGAATCGCGGGGGACAGCGCCGGCACCCCTCCACTTT,CASSESRGTAPAPLHF
few,TRBV21-1,.,TRBJ2-3,TGTGCCAGCACCAAAGGGGTAGCCACAGATACGCAGTATTTT,CASTKGVATDTQYF
.,TRBV6-5,TRBD2,TRBJ2-3,TGTGCCAGCAGACTAGCGGGAGTAGATACGCAGTATTTT,CASRLAGVDTQYF
.,TRBV5-5,.,TRBJ1-5,TGTGCCAGCAGCTTGACAGACGGGCATCAGCCCCAGCATTTT,CASSLTDGHQPQHF
.,TRBV9,.,TRBJ1-3,TGTGCCAGCAGCGTGTATTCCTCTGGAAACACCATATATTTT,CASSVYSSGNTIYF
.,TRBV7-9,.,TRBJ2-7,TGTGCCAGCAGCCCCCCGGGGTACGCTGGGACAAATGAGCAGTACTTC,CASSPPGYAGTNEQYF
.,TRBV2,.,TRBJ2-3,TGTGTCAGCAGTGAATATACGCAGTATTTT,CVSSEYTQYF
.,TRBV4-1,TRBD2,TRBJ2-7,TGCGCCAGCAGCCAAGAGTTTAGGACTAGCGGGAGTTTACTTCGATCCTACGAGCAGTACTTC,CASSQEFRTSGSLLRSYEQYF
.,TRBV11-2,TRBD2,TRBJ2-3,TGTGCCAGCAGCTCCCTTCCCTACTCTAGCGGGAGGCTTCCTAGCACAGATACGCAGTATTTT,CASSSLPYSSGRLPSTDTQYF
.,TRBV27,.,TRBJ2-1,TGTGCCAGCAGTGGCGGGACCCTCGGGCCGGGTGTGCAGTTCTTC,CASSGGTLGPGVQFF
many,TRBV13,.,TRBJ2-7,TGTGCCAGCAGCTGGAGGCCTTCCTACGAGCAGTACTTC,CASSWRPSYEQYF
.,TRBV9,.,TRBJ1-5,TGTGCCAGCAGAGACAAAGGACAGATGATACGTCAGCCCCAGCATTTT,CASRDKGQMIRQPQHF
.,TRBV3-1,.,TRBJ2-1,TGTGCCAGCAGCAATTTAGACGAGCAGTTCTTC,CASSNLDEQFF
few,TRBV4-3,.,TRBJ2-1,TGCGCCAGCAGCCAAGTAACGGGGAAGTACAATGAGCAGTTCTTC,CASSQVTGKYNEQFF
.,TRBV4-1,TRBD2,TRBJ2-7,TGCGCCATCAGCCCACCGACTAGCTCCGAGCAGTACTTC,CAISPPTSSEQYF
.,TRBV7-2,.,TRBJ1-2,TGTGCCAGCAGCTTAGGGAGGAACAGGGGCTACACCTTC,CASSLGRNRGYTF
.,TRBV6-1,TRBD1,TRBJ2-4,TGTGCCAGCAGTGTCTTGACAGGGGGAATGAGTGAGCAGTACTTC,CASSVLTGGMSEQYF
.,TRBV7-2,.,TRBJ2-7,TGTGCCAGCAGCTTAGTCGCCCCCTTGCAGTACTTC,CASSLVAPLQYF